This TCR beta chain was identified in a study of early T cells in non-severe SARS-CoV-2 infection. The wider study: Unpaired chains resulted from sequencing bulk RNA of unsorted whole blood.

Germline V CDR1 and CDR2: SGDLS, YYNGEE. The V end lost 4 bases, the J end lost 2 bases, and 16 bases lay between the germline ends. CDR3 size: 15 residues. The study's findings and limits: Private and CD4 specificities were missed by VDJdb matching, skewed to anti-spike CD8.

This clonotype was observed at least ten times. The antigen remains undetermined. Attached unique molecular identifiers marked individual cDNA molecules. Using its own MiXCR run on the 5' RACE reads, TCRdb lists one record per CDR3 protein. Here the sample spans about 61,000 distinct CDR3 sequences, 10% to 12% being singletons. Input material: whole blood. The V gene is TRBV9, the J gene TRBJ2-7; D is perhaps TRBD1 (6 bases). This receptor was identified in an adult who was a healthcare worker with PCR-confirmed SARS-CoV-2 infection or an uninfected control (not recorded which). The DNA for the CDR3 is TGTGCCAGCAGCCTTTCTTGGGGGCCGACCTACGAGCAGTACTTC. Its protein product is CASSLSWGPTYEQYF.